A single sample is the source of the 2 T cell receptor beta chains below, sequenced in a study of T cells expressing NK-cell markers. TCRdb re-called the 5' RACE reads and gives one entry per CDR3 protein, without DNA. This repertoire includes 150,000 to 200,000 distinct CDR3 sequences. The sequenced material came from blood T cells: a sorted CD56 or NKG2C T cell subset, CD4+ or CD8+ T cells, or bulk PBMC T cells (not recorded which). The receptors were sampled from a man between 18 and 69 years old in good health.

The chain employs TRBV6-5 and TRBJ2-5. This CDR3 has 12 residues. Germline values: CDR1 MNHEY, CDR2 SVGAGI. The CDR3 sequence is CASSSTLTTQYF.

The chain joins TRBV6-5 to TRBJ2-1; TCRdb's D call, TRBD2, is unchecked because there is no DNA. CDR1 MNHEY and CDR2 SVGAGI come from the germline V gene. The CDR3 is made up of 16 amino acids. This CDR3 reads CASSYTSGGAYNEQFF.